The 29 T cell receptor beta chains presented below share a single source sample, sequenced in a study of CD8 T cells in Susac syndrome (dated 2019 in TCRdb). Receptor amplification or capture employed the immunoSEQ multiplex PCR assay. RNA was extracted with the RNeasy kit and about 0.5 to 1 ug was reverse transcribed using random hexamers. TCRdb reprocessing: public reads trimmed at Q25 with fastp, clones called with MiXCR, in-frame beta chains kept. All rows with the same CDR3 protein become a single entry with the most common DNA and genes. The sample data list roughly 130,000 distinct CDR3 sequences, and 90% to 95% of these were observed just once. 0.095% to 0.15% of the sample lies in the top ten. Sequencing was performed on CD4+ T cells from PBMCs. These receptors all come from a human donor with multiple sclerosis.

The chain is built from TRBV7-9 and TRBJ1-6, with TRBD1 matching over 11 bases. V was clipped by 5 bases and J by 7 bases; unmatched bases: 4. The CDR3 has 15 residues. Germline CDR1 is SEHNR and CDR2 is FQNEAQ (reference sequence). The CDR3 nucleotides are TGTGCCAGCAGCGCCGGACAGGGGGCGAATTCACCCCTCCACTTT. This encodes CASSAGQGANSPLHF.

This CDR3 reads CSAPQLTDTQYF. CDR3 DNA: TGCAGTGCTCCTCAACTCACAGATACGCAGTATTTT. The V and J genes are TRBV20-1 and TRBJ2-3, with D unclear. The CDR3 has 12 amino acids. With 5 bases removed from V and 2 bases from J, the gap between germline ends came to 8 bases. Germline values: CDR1 DFQATT, CDR2 SNEGSKA (reference sequence).

J is TRBJ1-2 and V is TRBV12-3 or TRBV12-4; no clear D. Trimming stripped 6 bases from V and 4 bases from J, with 15 bases between. The CDR3 sequence is 14 residues long. This chain's CDR3 is CASSRPGSLYGYTF. CDR3 DNA sequence: TGTGCCAGCAGCAGACCCGGGTCCCTCTATGGCTACACCTTC.

The chain employs TRBV20-1 and TRBJ1-5, with D perhaps TRBD1 (5 bases). The CDR3 contains 13 residues. CDR1 and CDR2 (germline): DFQATT, SNEGSKA (reference sequence). Trimming pared 3 bases from V and 5 bases from J, leaving 11 bases between. The CDR3 loop is CSASKGVHQPQHF. The CDR3 DNA follows: TGCAGTGCTAGCAAAGGGGTGCATCAGCCCCAGCATTTT.

This chain uses TRBV5-6 with TRBJ2-7, with a weak D call TRBD1 (5 bases). The V gene's germline CDR1 is SGHDT and CDR2 YYEEEE. This CDR3 contains 15 residues. The V and J ends lost 3 bases and 2 bases respectively, with 15 bases between them. CDR3 region: CASSSPGISPYEQYF. The DNA of the CDR3 is TGTGCCAGCAGCTCCCCAGGGATTTCCCCCTACGAGCAGTACTTC. Full variable domain (outside the CDR3, taken from reference TRBV5-6 and TRBJ2-7): DAGVTQSPTHLIKTRGQQVTLRCSPKSGHDTVSWYQQALGQGPQFIFQYYEEEERQRGNFPDRFSGHQFPNYSSELNVNALLLGDSALYLCASSSPGISPYEQYFGPGTRLTVT.

The chain couples TRBV7-2 to TRBJ2-3; TRBD2 matches at 10 bases. With 5 bases clipped from V and 3 bases from J, the junction kept 14 bases outside the gene matches. The CDR3 is 18 amino acids. Germline V gene data show CDR1 as SGHTA and CDR2 as FQGNSA. CDR3 amino acids: CASSPRLAGDGRTDTQYF. Written as DNA, the CDR3 is TGTGCCAGCAGCCCGCGTCTAGCGGGGGACGGTAGGACAGATACGCAGTATTTT.

This chain's CDR3 is CASSFRQYEQYF. Here the CDR3 DNA reads TGTGCCAGCAGTTTTCGACAATACGAGCAGTACTTC. The chain couples TRBV12-3 or TRBV12-4 to TRBJ2-7; D call uncertain. The V end was cut by 3 bases, the J end by 4 bases, with 7 bases between. The CDR3 sequence is 12 residues long.

The rearrangement uses TRBV6-5 and TRBJ1-5; no clear D. Germline-derived CDR1 and CDR2 are MNHEY and SVGAGI. This CDR3 region has 15 residues. The germline V and J ends were trimmed by 5 bases and 4 bases, with 15 bases remaining between them. CDR3 DNA: TGTGCCAGCAGTCCCCTTACAGAGCCAAATCAGCCCCAGCATTTT. Protein: CASSPLTEPNQPQHF.

J is TRBJ1-2 and V is TRBV4-2; D is perhaps TRBD1 (6 bases). Looked up from germline, CDR1 is LGHNA and CDR2 is YNFKEQ. V shed 4 bases and J shed 4 bases, with 13 bases lying between them. The CDR3 is 14 residues long. The CDR3 DNA reads as TGTGCCAGCAGCCCTCTGGGGGGCGGCTATGGCTACACCTTC. Amino acid sequence: CASSPLGGGYGYTF.

This chain connects TRBV5-1 to TRBJ2-2, with D perhaps TRBD2 (6 bases). The CDR3 is 15 amino acids. Trimming stripped 1 base from V and 4 bases from J, with 11 bases between. Germline CDR1 reads SGHRS; CDR2 reads YFSETQ. CDR3 in DNA: TGCGCCAGCAGCTTGATCGGGAGTAGCACCGGGGAGCTGTTTTTT. This sequence encodes CASSLIGSSTGELFF.

The J gene is TRBJ1-4, the V gene TRBV6-5; TRBD1 aligns across 11 bases. The V and J ends lost 2 bases and 5 bases, in that order; junction bases with no gene match: 10. CDR3 length: 18 amino acids. Germline CDR1 is MNHEY and CDR2 is SVGAGI. The CDR3 protein is CASSYEPGQGDWNEKLFF. DNA for the CDR3: TGTGCCAGCAGTTACGAGCCGGGACAGGGGGACTGGAATGAAAAACTGTTTTTT.

DNA for the CDR3: TGTGCCAGCTCAAAGAAGGGTGAGAACACTGAAGCTTTCTTT. Protein sequence: CASSKKGENTEAFF. This chain uses TRBV18 with TRBJ1-1; D is ambiguous. Trimming removed 5 bases from V and 1 base from J, with 11 bases in between. From germline, CDR1 is KGHSH and CDR2 LQKENI. The CDR3 runs 14 residues.

The chain couples TRBV7-8 to TRBJ1-5, with D unresolved. The CDR3 length is 16 residues. V lost 5 bases and J 2 bases, leaving 16 bases between the germline ends. Germline assignment: CDR1 SGHVS and CDR2 FQNEAQ. The DNA of the CDR3 is TGTGCCAGCAGCCGGGTCACGGGCTGGCGCAATCAGCCCCAGCATTTT. Amino acid sequence: CASSRVTGWRNQPQHF.

V gene TRBV6-5 combines with J gene TRBJ1-1; no clear D gene. CDR1 is MNHEY, CDR2 SVGAGI, per germline. Trimming shortened V by 0 bases and J by 0 bases, and 8 bases separated the two germline ends. There are 15 residues in the CDR3. CDR3: CASSYSGLLNTEAFF. The CDR3 nucleotides are TGTGCCAGCAGTTACTCCGGACTGTTGAACACTGAAGCTTTCTTT.

The chain has TRBV25-1 and TRBJ2-7, with D tentatively TRBD2 (6 bases). The germline V gene has CDR1 MGHDK and CDR2 SYGVNS. This CDR3 is 13 amino acids long. V lost 2 bases and J lost 4, with 9 bases in between. This CDR3 is CASSEGGRYEQYF. Written as DNA, the CDR3 is TGTGCCAGCAGTGAAGGGGGGAGGTACGAGCAGTACTTC.

There are a few counts of this clonotype. This chain connects TRBV6-1 to TRBJ2-3; D is possibly TRBD2 (6 bases). V was shortened by 6 bases and J by 0 bases, with 13 bases between the two germline ends. CDR1 and CDR2 from the germline V gene are MNHNS and SASEGT. The CDR3 extends over 15 amino acids. CDR3 in DNA: TGTGCCAGCAGCAGACTAGGGTTGAGCACAGATACGCAGTATTTT. This codes for CASSRLGLSTDTQYF.

The rearrangement links TRBV14 to TRBJ2-3; D gene unclear. This CDR3 region has 14 residues. The germline gives CDR1 SGHDN, CDR2 FVKESK. V gave up 4 bases and J gave up 5 bases, with 13 bases separating them. The chain's CDR3 is CASSPWTLQDTQYF. The CDR3 DNA is TGTGCCAGCAGCCCGTGGACCCTCCAAGATACGCAGTATTTT.

The chain carries TRBV30 and TRBJ1-5; D unclear. Germline CDR1 and CDR2: GTSNPN and SVGIG (reference sequence). V was shortened by 7 bases and J by 2 bases, with 15 bases between the two germline ends. The length of the CDR3 is 14 residues. Written as DNA, the CDR3 is TGTGCCTTGCAGGCACTGGAGGGCAATCAGCCCCAGCATTTT. This sequence encodes CALQALEGNQPQHF.

The rearrangement links TRBV30 to TRBJ2-5, with 10 bases matching TRBD2. Germline V CDR1 and CDR2: GTSNPN, SVGIG (reference sequence). The CDR3 consists of 13 residues. The CDR3 region has the DNA TGTGCATCCGACCTAGCGGGGGCCGGGACCCAGTACTTC. Protein product: CASDLAGAGTQYF.

This chain uses TRBV13 with TRBJ1-1, with D possibly being TRBD1 (5 bases). Trimming removed 7 bases from V and 9 bases from J, with 15 bases in between. This CDR3 is 12 amino acids long. Germline V gene data show CDR1 as PRHDT and CDR2 as FYEKMQ (reference sequence). The CDR3 sequence is CASILGGEKAFF. CDR3 DNA sequence: TGTGCCAGCATCTTGGGGGGAGAGAAAGCTTTCTTT.

DNA of the CDR3: TGTGCCAGCAGCTTGGGACTAGCGACTACCCCCGAGCAGTACTTC. Its protein is CASSLGLATTPEQYF. The chain uses TRBV5-4 and TRBJ2-7; TRBD2 agrees at 8 bases. J was trimmed by 6 bases and V by 0 bases; bases with no gene match: 8. CDR3 length: 15 residues. Germline-derived CDR1 and CDR2 are SGHNT and YYREEE (reference sequence). Full variable domain (outside the CDR3, taken from reference TRBV5-4 and TRBJ2-7): ETGVTQSPTHLIKTRGQQVTLRCSSQSGHNTVSWYQQALGQGPQFIFQYYREEENGRGNFPPRFSGLQFPNYSSELNVNALELDDSALYLCASSLGLATTPEQYFGPGTRLTVT.

The rearrangement uses TRBV19 and TRBJ2-7, with 9 bases that match TRBD1. Germline CDR1 reads LNHDA; CDR2 reads SQIVND (reference sequence). Trimming cost V 0 bases and J 2 bases; bases outside gene matches: 2. There are 15 residues in the CDR3. CDR3 DNA sequence: TGTGCCAGTAGTATAGAACAGGGGGCCCCCTACGAGCAGTACTTC. Translated: CASSIEQGAPYEQYF.

A word on this clonotype: Mismatch with germline at one junction end may stem from a read error. The J gene is TRBJ1-2, the V gene TRBV29-1, with D unclear. Germline lookup yields CDR1 SQVTM and CDR2 ANQGSEA. This CDR3 region has 11 residues. The CDR3 DNA sequence: TGCAGCGTTGAAGAAGGCTATGGCTACACTTTC. Protein sequence: CSVEEGYGYTF.

The chain is built from TRBV6-5 and TRBJ1-5; unclear D gene. Trimming removed 0 bases from V and 2 bases from J, with 17 bases in between. Germline V gives CDR1 MNHEY, CDR2 SVGAGI. The CDR3 has 18 amino acids. The CDR3 DNA reads as TGTGCCAGCAGTTACTCGAACTCCATGGTCATGGGCAATCAGCCCCAGCATTTT. It translates to CASSYSNSMVMGNQPQHF.

This chain connects TRBV5-1 to TRBJ2-2; tentative D call: TRBD1 (6 bases). Looked up from germline, CDR1 is SGHRS and CDR2 is YFSETQ. V was pared by 3 bases and J by 0 bases, with 12 bases between. The CDR3 runs to 16 residues. The CDR3 loop is CASSSLGTPNTGELFF. The CDR3 nucleotides are TGCGCCAGCAGCTCGCTTGGGACACCGAACACCGGGGAGCTGTTTTTT.

The CDR3 region is CASSQDREGWTYEQYF. DNA of the CDR3: TGCGCCAGCAGCCAAGATCGGGAAGGGTGGACCTACGAGCAGTACTTC. The rearrangement links TRBV4-1 to TRBJ2-7; weak D call: TRBD2 (5 bases). Trimming pared 0 bases from V and 2 bases from J, leaving 14 bases between. The CDR3 totals 16 residues. Germline V gene lookup returns CDR1 MGHRA and CDR2 YSYEKL.

The chain employs TRBV9 and TRBJ2-7; 8 nucleotides line up with TRBD1. CDR1 is SGDLS and CDR2 is YYNGEE in the germline V gene. CDR3 length equals 16 residues. Trimming at V came to 0 bases and at J to 2 bases, leaving 7 bases not matched to a gene. CDR3 sequence: CASSVATGGNPYEQYF. CDR3 bases: TGTGCCAGCAGCGTAGCTACAGGGGGGAACCCCTACGAGCAGTACTTC.

The chain links TRBV12-3 or TRBV12-4 to TRBJ1-2; 7 bases are a match to TRBD1. The CDR3 length is 15 residues. The V gene end was trimmed by 5 bases and the J gene end by 2 bases; junction bases not matched to a gene: 8. The CDR3 nucleotides are TGTGCCAGCAGTAGACAGGGTTGGCAGAACTATGGCTACACCTTC. Translation gives CASSRQGWQNYGYTF.

The chain recombines TRBV2 with TRBJ1-2; 11 bases are shared with TRBD1. Germline values: CDR1 SNHLY, CDR2 FYNNEI. The length of the CDR3 is 13 residues. The junction had 3 bases not matched to a gene; V was cut back by 5 bases and J by 7 bases. CDR3 DNA: TGTGCCAGCAGTTGGACAGGGGGCGGTGGCTACACCTTC. Encoded protein: CASSWTGGGGYTF.